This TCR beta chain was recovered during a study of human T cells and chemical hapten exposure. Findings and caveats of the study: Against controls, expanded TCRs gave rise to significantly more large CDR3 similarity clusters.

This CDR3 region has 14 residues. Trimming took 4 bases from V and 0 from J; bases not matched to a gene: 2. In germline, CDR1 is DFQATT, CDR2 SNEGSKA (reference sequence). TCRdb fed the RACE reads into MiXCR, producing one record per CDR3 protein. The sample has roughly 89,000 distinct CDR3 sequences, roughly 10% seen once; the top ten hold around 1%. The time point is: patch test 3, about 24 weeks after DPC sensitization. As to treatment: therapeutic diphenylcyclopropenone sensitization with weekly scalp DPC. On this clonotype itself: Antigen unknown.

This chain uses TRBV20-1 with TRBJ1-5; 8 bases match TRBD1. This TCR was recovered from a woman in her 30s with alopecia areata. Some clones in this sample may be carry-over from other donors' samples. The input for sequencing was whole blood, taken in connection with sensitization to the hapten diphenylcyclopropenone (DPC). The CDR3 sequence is CSATDRDSNQPQHF. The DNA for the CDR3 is TGCAGTGCTACGGACAGGGATAGCAATCAGCCCCAGCATTTT.